This T cell receptor beta chain is from a study of blood T cell repertoires in COVID-19. Study overall: Material from acute and convalescent COVID-19 was sourced from the United States, Italy and Spain. The analysed material was cDNA or gDNA that came from T cells, B-cell-depleted T cells, or PBMCs.

As originally analysed: The authors estimated nucleated cell counts from reference gene primer amplification. Profiled with immunoSEQ multiplex PCR; TCRdb holds only in-frame clones, not every one. V and J calls and clone size are given by that table; D and trimming were obtained from the DNA. The sample contains roughly 700,000 clones, 90% of which appear only once. V lost 4 bases to trimming and J lost 3 bases; unmatched junction nucleotides: 2. The CDR3 covers 13 residues. Germline V gene data show CDR1 as SGHAT and CDR2 as FQNNGV. The sequence came from a woman between 18 and 29 years old with acute or convalescent COVID-19. Sequenced input: peripheral blood. V gene TRBV11-2 combines with J gene TRBJ1-2; 7 nucleotides agree with TRBD1. The CDR3 coding sequence is TGTGCCAGCAGCTGGGGACAGTACTATGGCTACACCTTC. It specifies CASSWGQYYGYTF.